What follows describes a single T cell receptor beta chain. With 5 bases removed from V and 0 bases from J, the gap between germline ends came to 20 bases. CDR3 length: 17 amino acids. This record comes from a study of CD8 T cells in Susac syndrome. With random hexamers, about 0.45 to 1 ug RNA was reverse transcribed. From the immunoSEQ multiplex PCR reads, TCRdb called clonotypes with MiXCR, one entry per CDR3 protein. The sample lists more than 200,000 distinct CDR3 sequences; about 94% were seen once. The source of this sequence is a human donor with Susac syndrome. V gene TRBV12-3 or TRBV12-4 combines with J gene TRBJ2-7, with no clear D. The sample consisted of CD4+ T cells from PBMCs. CDR3 coding DNA: TGTGCCAGCAGTGCCCAGGTATGGACGGAAAGCTCCTACGAGCAGTACTTC. Translation gives CASSAQVWTESSYEQYF.